This entry lists 13 T cell receptor beta chains sequenced from one sample in a study of tumor-infiltrating lymphocytes in primary liver carcinoma. The researchers produced TCR beta cDNA from roughly 500 ng total RNA with a constant-region primer. Modified slightly, ARM-PCR produced TCR beta libraries over three nested multiplex PCR rounds. PCR rounds one and two used TRBV1-TRBV30 forward primers with a C-beta reverse primer for 9 to 10 cycles each. TCRdb independently ran MiXCR on the multiplex PCR reads; one entry per CDR3 protein. The repertoire holds approximately 310,000 distinct CDR3 sequences, with about 62% as singletons. Unsorted whole blood supplied the blood RNA, and germline DNA was isolated too. Specimen: peripheral blood. The receptors come from a man in his forties or fifties with primary liver carcinoma and hepatitis B virus infection.

The chain combines TRBV5-1 with TRBJ2-1, with 11 nucleotides matching TRBD1. The CDR3 contains 16 residues. Germline lookup yields CDR1 SGHRS and CDR2 YFSETQ. Losses at the gene ends were 5 bases for V and 11 bases for J; bases not matched to a gene: 15. Written as DNA, the CDR3 is TGCGCCAGCAGTTGGACCGGGACAGGGGGAGTGAATAAGCAGTTCTTC. It specifies CASSWTGTGGVNKQFF.

This chain links TRBV7-9 with TRBJ2-1; no clear D gene. In germline, CDR1 is SEHNR, CDR2 FQNEAQ (reference sequence). The CDR3 extends over 12 amino acids. Deletions cut 4 bases from V and 5 bases from J, with 6 bases between. The CDR3 loop is CASSSINNEQFF. CDR3 nucleotides: TGTGCCAGCAGCTCGATCAACAATGAGCAGTTCTTC.

Points on this clonotype: A junction boundary mismatches the germline segment, possibly from a read error. V and J are TRBV11-2 and TRBJ1-2, with 7 nucleotides matching TRBD1. The CDR3 loop spans 15 amino acids. Germline-derived CDR1 and CDR2 are SGHAT and FQNNGV. CDR3 in DNA: TGTGCCAGCGGCTCCCCAGACAGGGTCGTATATGACTACACCTTC. Amino acid sequence: CASGSPDRVVYDYTF.

Many counts were recorded for this clonotype. V is TRBV29-1 and J is TRBJ2-5; D is possibly TRBD1 (6 bases). Deletions cut 4 bases from V and 4 bases from J, with 10 bases between. Looked up from germline, CDR1 is SQVTM and CDR2 is ANQGSEA. There are 12 residues in the CDR3. CDR3 in amino acids: CSVAGAGETQYF. For the CDR3, the DNA is TGCAGCGTTGCAGGGGCAGGAGAGACCCAGTACTTC.

As for this clonotype: One end of the junction does not line up with germline, which may come from a read error. The chain employs TRBV7-8 and TRBJ2-7; the match to TRBD2 covers 7 bases. CDR1 and CDR2 (germline): SGHVS, FQNEAQ. The CDR3 is made up of 13 amino acids. The CDR3 sequence is CASSFTSAYEQSF. DNA for the CDR3: TGTGCCAGCAGCTTTACTAGCGCCTACGAGCAGAGCTTC.

The CDR3 loop reads CVSSRTSQGDTQYF. CDR3 nucleotides: TGTGTCAGTAGTCGGACTAGCCAGGGAGATACGCAGTATTTT. J is TRBJ2-3 and V is TRBV6-6; 8 bases agree with TRBD2. Germline V gene data show CDR1 as MNHNY and CDR2 as SVGAGI (reference sequence). The CDR3 spans 14 residues.

Regarding this clonotype: The CDR3 carries no conserved terminal phenylalanine or tryptophan, so it likely arises from a read error. The V and J genes are TRBV6-5 and TRBJ2-7, with D unclear. The CDR3 totals 13 residues. The germline gives CDR1 MNHEY, CDR2 SVGAGI. Trimming cost V 6 bases and J 5 bases, with 14 bases left between them. As DNA, the CDR3 is TGTGCCAGCAGCCCACATCCAGACAACGAGCAGTACTTA. It yields the protein CASSPHPDNEQYL.

Comments on this clonotype: With a much larger clone just one base away, this may be a read error. The gene calls are TRBV10-3 and TRBJ2-3, with D unresolved. The CDR3 runs 11 residues. Germline V gene data show CDR1 as ENHRY and CDR2 as SYGVKD. CDR3 amino acids: CVIQGTDTQYF. Written as DNA, the CDR3 is TGTGTCATTCAAGGCACAGATACGCAGTATTTT.

A single count supports this clonotype. The V gene is TRBV29-1, the J gene TRBJ2-7; no clear D. Per the germline V gene, CDR1 is SQVTM and CDR2 is ANQGSEA. V lost 7 bases and J lost 13, with 35 bases in between. The CDR3 spans 16 residues. The CDR3 sequence is CSAMTSGTGTPYELYF. CDR3 DNA sequence: TGCAGCGCCATGACATCTGGAACCGGCACTCCCTACGAGCTCTACTTC.

To note about this clonotype: It may be a read error: a sequence one base away is much more abundant. The chain combines TRBV5-4 with TRBJ2-1; tentatively, D is TRBD1 (6 bases). Germline-derived CDR1 and CDR2 are SGHNT and YYREEE (reference sequence). The CDR3 runs 13 residues. The CDR3 nucleotides are TGTGCCAGCAGCCCTAACAGGGAGAATGAGCAGTTATTC. Its translation: CASSPNRENEQLF.

The genes are TRBV30 and TRBJ1-5, with TRBD1 identical over 8 bases. Germline CDR1 GTSNPN, CDR2 SVGIG (reference sequence). There are 15 residues in the CDR3. The ends lost 0 bases at V and 9 bases at J; junction bases unmatched: 10. CDR3: CAWSVRETGDGPQHF. The DNA for the CDR3 is TGTGCCTGGAGTGTACGGGAGACAGGGGACGGGCCCCAGCATTTT.

This chain connects TRBV11-1 to TRBJ2-1; D possibly corresponds to TRBD2 (5 bases). Trimming shortened V by 6 bases and J by 8 bases, and 14 bases separated the two germline ends. Germline CDR1 and CDR2: SGHAT and FQDESV (reference sequence). The CDR3 covers 13 residues. In DNA, the CDR3 is TGTGCCAGCAGATTCGAGCGGAAGGATGAGCAGTTCTTC. Encoded protein: CASRFERKDEQFF.

With respect to this clonotype: One junction end does not reproduce the germline sequence, and a read error may be involved. The V and J genes are TRBV30 and TRBJ1-5; D may be TRBD1 (5 bases). Germline V CDR1 and CDR2: GTSNPN, SVGIG (reference sequence). The length of the CDR3 is 14 residues. The CDR3 nucleotides are TGTGCCTGGCAGCGGGACGGCAGCAATCAGCCCGAGCATTTT. It translates to CAWQRDGSNQPEHF.